These 3 T cell receptor beta chains came from one sample sequenced in a study of control samples from healthy donors and cancer patients. Assay used: immunoSEQ multiplex PCR; TCRdb lists only in-frame clones, some missing. The sample lists about 410,000 clones; over 75% were seen once. The source material was PBMCs. These receptors were obtained from a man in his forties with head and neck cancer.

The CDR3 DNA sequence: TGTGCCAGCAGCTTGGAACCTCTGAATCCCCAGCATTTT. As protein: CASSLEPLNPQHF. This rearrangement joins TRBV5-5 to TRBJ1-5; D remains ambiguous. The V end lost 0 bases, the J end lost 10 bases, and 11 bases lay between the germline ends. The length of the CDR3 is 13 residues. The germline V gene encodes CDR1 SGHKS and CDR2 YYEKEE (reference sequence). Full variable domain (remainder filled in from reference TRBV5-5 and TRBJ1-5): DAGVTQSPTHLIKTRGQQVTLRCSPISGHKSVSWYQQVLGQGPQFIFQYYEKEERGRGNFPDRFSARQFPNYSSELNVNALLLGDSALYLCASSLEPLNPQHFGDGTRLSIL.

The gene calls are TRBV28 and TRBJ2-7, with a tentative D call TRBD1 (5 bases). CDR1 and CDR2 from the germline V gene are MDHEN and SYDVKM. V lost 4 bases to trimming and J lost 2 bases, with 12 bases between them. The CDR3 has 14 residues. The CDR3: CASSSQAPTYEQYF. The CDR3 DNA sequence: TGTGCCAGCAGTTCACAGGCCCCAACCTACGAGCAGTACTTC.

V usage is TRBV28 and J usage is TRBJ2-7, with TRBD1 as a possible D gene (5 bases). The CDR3 sequence is 14 residues long. Trimming removed 6 bases at V and 2 bases at J, with 14 bases between. In germline, CDR1 is MDHEN, CDR2 SYDVKM. The CDR3 region has the DNA TGTGCCAGCAGGGGCCATCAGGGTACCTACGAGCAGTACTTC. Its protein product is CASRGHQGTYEQYF.